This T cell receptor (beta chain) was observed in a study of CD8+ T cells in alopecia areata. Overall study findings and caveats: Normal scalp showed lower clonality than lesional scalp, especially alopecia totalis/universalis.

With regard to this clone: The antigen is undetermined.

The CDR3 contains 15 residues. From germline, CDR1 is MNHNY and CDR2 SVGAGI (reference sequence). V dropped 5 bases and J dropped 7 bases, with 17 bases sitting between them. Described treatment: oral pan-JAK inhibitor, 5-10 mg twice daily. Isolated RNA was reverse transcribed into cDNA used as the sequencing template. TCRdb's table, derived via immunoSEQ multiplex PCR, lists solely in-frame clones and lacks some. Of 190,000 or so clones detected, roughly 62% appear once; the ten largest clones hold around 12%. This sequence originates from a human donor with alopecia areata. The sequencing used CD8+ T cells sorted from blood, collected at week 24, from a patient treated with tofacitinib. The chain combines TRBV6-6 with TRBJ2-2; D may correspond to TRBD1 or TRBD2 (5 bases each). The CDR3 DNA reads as TGTGCCAGCAGTCTTGGGACCTGGTTAAGCGGGGAGCTGTTTTTT. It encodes CASSLGTWLSGELFF.